Detailed here is one TCR beta chain. This clone was seen once. Its antigen is currently not known. No much larger clone exists at a distance of one base, and base qualities are not known. The data belong to a study of T cell responses to AZD1222 COVID-19 vaccine (dated by TCRdb to the early 2020s). Notes on the research overall: Because spike-specific TCR depth and breadth did not differ between the two schedules, AZD1222 recipients who got a second dose at roughly 4 weeks were pooled with those who got a second dose at roughly 12 weeks. Trial participants were enrolled by age into subgroups of 18-55, 56-69 and 70-plus years, and about 150, 27 and 61 TCR-sequenced participants, respectively, were included in these subgroups. A total of just over 230 trial participants underwent TCR sequencing, of whom 200 to 220 had received two doses of AZD1222 and approximately 26 had received two doses of the MenACWY control vaccine.

Study-wide conclusions, independent of this receptor: CD4 TCRs associated with the vaccine covered the entire spike protein, and the dominant responses were in regions 160-218 and 743-854. Conclusions about previously exposed vaccinees are limited, since just five or six AZD1222 recipients were seropositive for SARS-CoV-2 at baseline. After two AZD1222 doses, both the breadth and the depth of spike-specific TCRs were significantly higher than at day 0 and than in MenACWY recipients. Participants were mostly white British, with more females than males. The authors suggested clonal diversity may have been underestimated. Because no day 14 peak-response samples were available, repertoires were characterized only after the peak T cell response. Nearly half of unique spike-specific TCRs reportedly recognized epitopes outside regions mutated in the B.1.351 and B.1.1.7 variants. The 56-69-year group was small, and its depth increase did not reach significance, likely because of low power.

Read against the paper, the sample's time point label means: baseline before first vaccination. Samples from vaccinated people were obtained from the UK trials COV001 and COV002, which included a single-blind randomized controlled phase 2/3 trial of AZD1222 (ChAdOx1 nCoV-19) in healthy adults. For TCRbeta chain sequencing, PBMC samples were collected from trial participants at day 0 and at day 28 after the second dose. The CDR3 regions of human TCRbeta chains were analyzed by immunosequencing. Under the source paper's analysis protocol: TCRs in the repertoires were compared against a reference library of SARS-CoV-2-specific TCRs that had been generated with the MIRA antigen-specificity platform. Breadth meant the fraction of unique TCRs that were SARS-CoV-2-associated, whereas depth meant the fraction of total T cells that were SARS-CoV-2-associated. Using the MIRA data, every spike-specific TCR was mapped to the spike region that the TCR reacted to and assigned to either a CD4 or a CD8 class. Log10-transformed breadth and depth values were compared by one-way ANOVA with Sidak's multiple comparisons tests. Entries here come from immuneACCESS through TCRdb and include only in-frame sequences with V and J called. Some clones fail to appear in such tables; in the studies checked, an unresolved V gene covers under half of the shortfall, and the cause of the remainder is unknown. V, J and clone size are taken as reported in that table, and D and trimming were inferred from the DNA itself. The table for this sample lists some 130,000 clones; 85% to 95% of them were counted only once. Of the sample, roughly 0.91% is held by the ten largest clones.

V is pruned by 1 base and J by 2 bases, leaving 2 bases of the junction without a gene match. The CDR3 goes from the cysteine to the phenylalanine over 16 residues. Just CDR3 DNA is preserved here, 48 bases in frame from base 1. The germline V gene sets CDR1 to MNHEY and CDR2 to SVGAGI. This clonotype was obtained from an adult in good health. The sequence joins TRBV6-5 to TRBJ1-2; 12 bases in the junction line up with TRBD1. This specimen was peripheral blood, taken on day 0 of AZD1222 vaccination. For the CDR3, the sequence is CASSYWDRGQNYGYTF. In nucleotide form, the sequence is TGTGCCAGCAGTTACTGGGACAGGGGGCAGAACTATGGCTACACCTTC.